Listed below are T cell receptor beta chains from one sample, sequenced in a study of metastatic and nonmetastatic thyroid tumors. TCRdb re-called the PCR reads via MiXCR. This repertoire shows roughly 59,000 clones, 15% to 20% found once; its top ten account for less than 9.5%. The sample was blood. The receptors derive from a male donor with papillary thyroid cancer or a benign thyroid nodule (not recorded which). Some clones in this sample may be carry-over from other donors' samples. CDR3s include the opening cysteine and the closing phenylalanine or tryptophan. D genes are given only for firm matches. The size of a clone is reported for some rows only, either as once, few or many, or as a class for expanded clones.

D: TRBD2; V: TRBV20-1; length: 16; size: many; J: TRBJ2-1; CDR3: CSARGRLAGGYNEQFF; DNA: TGCAGTGCTAGAGGTCGACTAGCGGGAGGGTACAATGAGCAGTTCTTC
D: -; V: TRBV12-3/TRBV12-4; length: 11; size: many; J: TRBJ2-1; CDR3: CASRGVGEQFF; DNA: TGTGCCAGCAGGGGGGTGGGCGAGCAGTTCTTC
D: -; V: TRBV24-1; length: 14; size: many; J: TRBJ2-5; CDR3: CATSDLGQKETQYF; DNA: TGTGCCACCAGTGATTTGGGACAGAAGGAGACCCAGTACTTC
D: -; V: TRBV18; length: 12; size: -; J: TRBJ1-6; CDR3: CASSPDNSPLHF; DNA: TGTGCCAGCTCTCCCGATAATTCACCCCTCCACTTT
D: -; V: TRBV5-1; length: 13; size: -; J: TRBJ2-1; CDR3: CASSTMVGTGAHF; DNA: -
D: TRBD1; V: TRBV5-1; length: 17; size: many; J: TRBJ2-6; CDR3: CASSLAQGPSGANVLTF; DNA: TGCGCCAGCAGCTTGGCACAGGGGCCCTCTGGGGCCAACGTCCTGACTTTC
D: TRBD2; V: TRBV5-1; length: 15; size: many; J: TRBJ2-3; CDR3: CASSLILAGTDTQYF; DNA: TGCGCCAGCAGCTTGATACTAGCGGGCACAGATACGCAGTATTTT
D: -; V: TRBV24-1; length: 14; size: many; J: TRBJ1-4; CDR3: CATSPTGDNEKLFF; DNA: TGTGCCACCAGTCCCACCGGGGATAATGAAAAACTGTTTTTT
D: -; V: TRBV12-3/TRBV12-4; length: 16; size: many; J: TRBJ1-6; CDR3: CASSPLGNGGNSPLHF; DNA: TGTGCCAGCAGCCCCTTGGGTAATGGGGGTAATTCACCCCTCCACTTT
D: -; V: TRBV20-1; length: 14; size: -; J: TRBJ2-5; CDR3: CSARKGGAQETQYF; DNA: TGCAGTGCTAGAAAAGGAGGGGCGCAAGAGACCCAGTACTTC
D: TRBD2; V: TRBV5-6; length: 18; size: many; J: TRBJ2-1; CDR3: CASSLGTSGRPIPNEQFF; DNA: TGTGCCAGCAGCTTGGGGACTAGCGGGAGGCCAATCCCCAATGAGCAGTTCTTC
D: -; V: TRBV6-1; length: 11; size: many; J: TRBJ1-2; CDR3: CASKGSYGYTF; DNA: TGTGCCAGCAAGGGTAGTTATGGCTACACCTTC
D: TRBD1; V: TRBV20-1; length: 17; size: many; J: TRBJ2-3; CDR3: CSARTRTGTGATDTQYF; DNA: TGCAGTGCTAGAACACGAACCGGGACAGGGGCAACAGATACGCAGTATTTT
D: -; V: TRBV9; length: 16; size: many; J: TRBJ1-6; CDR3: CASSGTGSSYNSPLHF; DNA: TGTGCCAGCAGCGGAACAGGGAGCTCCTATAATTCACCCCTCCACTTT
D: -; V: TRBV6-4; length: 15; size: many; J: TRBJ2-1; CDR3: CASSVQGDSYNEQFF; DNA: TGTGCCAGCAGTGTACAGGGTGATTCCTACAATGAGCAGTTCTTC
D: -; V: TRBV12-3/TRBV12-4; length: 16; size: many; J: TRBJ2-3; CDR3: CAGSFGLADSTDTQYF; DNA: TGTGCCGGCAGTTTTGGGCTAGCCGACAGCACAGATACGCAGTATTTT
D: TRBD1; V: TRBV3-1; length: 12; size: many; J: TRBJ1-6; CDR3: CASQGDHSPLHF; DNA: TGTGCTTCTCAGGGGGACCATTCACCCCTCCACTTT
D: -; V: TRBV30; length: 13; size: -; J: TRBJ1-1; CDR3: CAWNPLRDTEAFF; DNA: TGTGCCTGGAATCCCCTCAGGGACACTGAAGCTTTCTTT
D: -; V: TRBV11-2; length: 11; size: -; J: TRBJ2-7; CDR3: CASSSDSEQYF; DNA: TGTGCCAGCAGCTCGGACAGCGAGCAGTACTTC
D: -; V: TRBV18; length: 14; size: -; J: TRBJ2-7; CDR3: CASSPAGQKYEQYF; DNA: TGTGCCAGCTCACCAGCGGGACAGAAGTACGAGCAGTACTTC
D: -; V: TRBV6-5; length: 16; size: -; J: TRBJ1-1; CDR3: CASSYMGGTGNTEAFF; DNA: TGTGCCAGCAGTTACATGGGAGGGACCGGGAACACTGAAGCTTTCTTT
D: -; V: TRBV24-1; length: 16; size: many; J: TRBJ2-2; CDR3: CATSDHGRTNTGELFF; DNA: TGTGCCACCAGTGACCACGGACGGACGAACACCGGGGAGCTGTTTTTT
D: -; V: TRBV18; length: 15; size: -; J: TRBJ2-7; CDR3: CASSPGQGGPYEQYF; DNA: TGTGCCAGCTCACCAGGACAGGGAGGGCCCTACGAGCAGTACTTC
D: -; V: TRBV20-1; length: 16; size: -; J: TRBJ2-1; CDR3: CSASTGWWVPHGEQFF; DNA: TGCAGTGCTTCTACAGGTTGGTGGGTACCCCACGGTGAGCAGTTCTTC
D: TRBD2; V: TRBV6-2/TRBV6-3; length: 17; size: many; J: TRBJ2-1; CDR3: CASSYSAGTSYFNEQFF; DNA: TGTGCCAGCAGTTACTCGGCCGGGACTAGCTATTTCAATGAGCAGTTCTTC
D: -; V: TRBV20-1; length: 11; size: -; J: TRBJ1-5; CDR3: CSARSDQPQHF; DNA: TGCAGTGCTCGTTCCGATCAGCCCCAGCATTTT
D: TRBD1; V: TRBV4-1; length: 15; size: many; J: TRBJ1-5; CDR3: CASSQEATGPRPQHF; DNA: TGCGCCAGCAGCCAAGAAGCGACAGGGCCTAGGCCCCAGCATTTT
D: -; V: TRBV7-6; length: 18; size: many; J: TRBJ1-1; CDR3: CASSARDTSSLRGTEAFF; DNA: TGTGCCAGCAGCGCCCGGGACACCTCATCCCTTCGGGGCACTGAAGCTTTCTTT
D: -; V: TRBV24-1; length: 14; size: many; J: TRBJ2-3; CDR3: CATSDGRSTDTQYF; DNA: TGTGCCACCAGTGATGGCCGAAGCACAGATACGCAGTATTTT